This TCR beta chain originates from a study of shared clonotypes between healthy human individuals. This clone showed up just once. Germline V lookup: CDR1 SGHRS, CDR2 YFSETQ. CDR3 size: 17 residues. V dropped 0 bases and J dropped 0; count of bases not matched to a gene: 8. The table came from immunoSEQ multiplex PCR; TCRdb's copy has only in-frame clones and leaves some out. The sample has 2 million to 3 million clones, 93% seen once. The sequencing sample was made of naive CD4+ T cells from PBMCs. The subset: CD45RA+ positively selected. The chain combines TRBV5-1 with TRBJ2-5, with 7 bases identical to TRBD1. The sequence derives from a man between 18 and 29 years old in good health. Some clones in this sample may be carry-over from other donors' samples. CDR3 loop: CASSLGRGLRYQETQYF. CDR3 coding DNA: TGCGCCAGCAGCTTGGGTAGGGGGCTTAGGTACCAAGAGACCCAGTACTTC.